Detailed here is one TCR beta chain. Its antigen is as yet unknown. A read error may produce the germline difference seen at one junction end. The sample originates from a study of tumor and adjacent non-tumor tissue in lung cancer. Study in general: The cohort had roughly 11 adenocarcinoma, 2 squamous cell and 1 small cell patients. Stage I to III disease affected about nine men and roughly five women aged 31 to 76. Findings and limits, study-wide: Compared with tumor, normal lung showed significantly lower TCR diversity.

TCRbeta libraries were built with three rounds of nested PCR, modified from ARM-PCR. TCRdb analysed the multiplex PCR reads with MiXCR anew, one entry per CDR3 protein. There are about 76,000 distinct CDR3 sequences in the sample; around 65% occur only once, and roughly an eighth lies in the top ten. The CDR3 sequence is 14 residues long. Germline values: CDR1 SGHTA, CDR2 FQGTGA. The template was RNA from unsorted bulk tissue. The origin of this receptor is an older woman with non-small cell lung cancer. The chain links TRBV7-3 to TRBJ2-2, with 7 nucleotides matching TRBD1. The sequenced sample consisted of lung tumor tissue. The DNA of the CDR3 is TGTGCCAGCAGCCAAGGGACAGCTACCGGTGAGCTGTTTTTT. Translating it yields CASSQGTATGELFF.